Following are 27 T cell receptor beta chains from one sample sequenced in a study of CD8 T cells in ankylosing spondylitis. TCRdb processed the 5' RACE reads anew with MiXCR; each CDR3 protein has one entry. The sample records 250,000 or so distinct CDR3 sequences, roughly a quarter being singletons. Sequencing was carried out using blood, either unsorted or a sorted T cell fraction (not recorded which). Receptors originate from a male donor with ankylosing spondylitis or in good health (not recorded which).

This clonotype was found a few times. The CDR3 here is CASTLGEGQGPYEQYF. For the CDR3, the DNA is TGCGCCAGCACGCTCGGGGAGGGACAGGGACCCTACGAGCAGTACTTC. V usage is TRBV10-1 and J usage is TRBJ2-7; TRBD1 matches at 9 bases. CDR3 length: 16 residues. V trimming: 7 bases; J trimming: 2 bases; junction bases outside the gene matches: 12. Germline lookup yields CDR1 WNHNN and CDR2 SYGVQD (reference sequence).

This clonotype was seen more than once but under ten times. CDR3 amino acids: CSAPGQPNTEAFF. The CDR3 DNA reads TGCAGTGCTCCGGGACAGCCGAACACTGAAGCTTTCTTT. The chain uses TRBV20-1 and TRBJ1-1; TRBD1 aligns across 7 bases. There are 13 residues in the CDR3. The trim removed 5 bases at V and 1 base at J, leaving 4 bases unmatched. Per germline, CDR1 DFQATT and CDR2 SNEGSKA (reference sequence).

This clonotype was counted at least ten times. J is TRBJ2-7 and V is TRBV20-1; 10 nucleotides line up with TRBD2. V trimming: 0 bases; J trimming: 3 bases; junction bases outside the gene matches: 5. The CDR3 is 15 residues long. In germline, CDR1 is DFQATT, CDR2 SNEGSKA (reference sequence). DNA of the CDR3: TGCAGTGCTAGAGACACACTAGCGGGGAGCTACGAGCAGTACTTC. Translated, it gives CSARDTLAGSYEQYF.

Ten or more counts support this clonotype. The V and J genes are TRBV20-1 and TRBJ2-3, with 10 bases identical to TRBD2. Looked up from germline, CDR1 is DFQATT and CDR2 is SNEGSKA (reference sequence). J gave up 5 bases and V 8 bases, and 13 bases lay outside the gene matches. The length of the CDR3 is 15 residues. Here the CDR3 DNA reads TGCAGTAGCACCAAAGCGGGGGGGCCTAAAGATACGCAGTATTTT. Translating gives CSSTKAGGPKDTQYF.

The rearrangement uses TRBV20-1 and TRBJ2-3; 8 nucleotides line up with TRBD1. CDR3 length: 14 amino acids. CDR1 and CDR2 from the germline V gene are DFQATT and SNEGSKA (reference sequence). Trimming cost V 8 bases and J 0 bases; bases outside gene matches: 7. CDR3 protein: CSPSRGPSTDTQYF. CDR3 nucleotide sequence: TGCAGTCCTTCCAGGGGGCCGAGCACAGATACGCAGTATTTT.

This clonotype turned up a few times. The chain combines TRBV20-1 with TRBJ2-7; D gene uncertain. V lost 3 bases and J lost 5, with 17 bases in between. The CDR3 is 14 residues long. The germline V gene encodes CDR1 DFQATT and CDR2 SNEGSKA (reference sequence). CDR3 in DNA: TGCAGTGCTAGTAGCCCTTTGTCTCGGAACGAGCAGTACTTC. Encoded protein: CSASSPLSRNEQYF.

In DNA form, the CDR3 reads TGTGCTAGTGGTGCGGGTTTGGATACGCAGTATTTT. It codes for CASGAGLDTQYF. The chain recombines TRBV12-5 with TRBJ2-3; the D gene is possibly TRBD2 (5 bases). The CDR3 consists of 12 residues. Germline values: CDR1 LGHNT, CDR2 FRNRAP. V was cut by 5 bases and J by 6 bases, with 9 bases left in between.

The chain has TRBV6-5 and TRBJ2-4; D is uncertain. The CDR3 consists of 15 residues. Germline assignment: CDR1 MNHEY and CDR2 SVGAGI. Trimming took off 2 bases at V and 2 bases at J, with 10 bases between the two ends. In DNA, the CDR3 is TGTGCCAGCAGTTACGGCGCAGGAACCAAAAACATTCAGTACTTC. Protein sequence: CASSYGAGTKNIQYF.

J is TRBJ1-1 and V is TRBV29-1; D unresolved. This CDR3 contains 14 residues. Germline-derived CDR1 and CDR2 are SQVTM and ANQGSEA. V was shortened by 2 bases and J by 1 base, with 11 bases between the two germline ends. The CDR3 here is CSVERFRGNTEAFF. The CDR3, as DNA: TGCAGCGTTGAAAGGTTCAGAGGGAACACTGAAGCTTTCTTT. Full variable domain (rest looked up from reference TRBV29-1 and TRBJ1-1): SAVISQKPSRDICQRGTSLTIQCQVDSQVTMMFWYRQQPGQSLTLIATANQGSEATYESGFVIDKFPISRPNLTFSTLTVSNMSPEDSSIYLCSVERFRGNTEAFFGQGTRLTVV.

CDR3 DNA: TGCGCCAGCAGCAGCTTTGGAGACAAGAACTATGGCTACACCTTC. Residues: CASSSFGDKNYGYTF. V gene TRBV5-1 combines with J gene TRBJ1-2; D unclear. The germline gives CDR1 SGHRS, CDR2 YFSETQ. With 4 bases removed from V and 2 bases from J, the gap between germline ends came to 15 bases. The CDR3 runs 15 residues.

This chain uses TRBV20-1 with TRBJ2-3, with D possibly TRBD1 on 7 matching bases. V lost 0 bases, J lost 4 bases, and 11 bases lay in between. This CDR3 has 14 residues. CDR1 DFQATT and CDR2 SNEGSKA come from the germline V gene (reference sequence). CDR3 coding DNA: TGCAGTGCTAGAGACCAGGGGGGTGCAGATACGCAGTATTTT. This codes for CSARDQGGADTQYF.

This clonotype occurred many times. This chain uses TRBV5-1 with TRBJ1-5; D remains unclear. Germline-derived CDR1 and CDR2 are SGHRS and YFSETQ. This CDR3 is built from 14 residues. Trimming cost V 0 bases and J 1 base, with 5 bases left between them. This CDR3 is CASSLGESNQPQHF. The CDR3 region has the DNA TGCGCCAGCAGCTTGGGGGAAAGCAATCAGCCCCAGCATTTT.

This clonotype has just a few counts. The CDR3 is CATSAQTPYNEQFF. In DNA form, the CDR3 reads TGTGCCACCAGTGCTCAGACACCGTACAATGAGCAGTTCTTC. The J gene is TRBJ2-1, the V gene TRBV24-1; D not resolved. The CDR3 extends over 14 amino acids. The V end was cut by 5 bases, the J end by 4 bases, with 11 bases between. From germline, CDR1 is KGHDR and CDR2 SFDVKD.

This clonotype was counted a few times. This chain joins TRBV6-1 and TRBJ2-3; D might be TRBD2 (5 bases). Germline loops: CDR1 MNHNS, CDR2 SASEGT. The CDR3 runs 14 residues. V was cut by 6 bases and J by 6 bases, with 16 bases left in between. The CDR3 protein is CASSEGRAVDTQYF. CDR3 sequence (DNA): TGTGCCAGCAGCGAGGGAAGGGCGGTGGATACGCAGTATTTT.

This clonotype was detected only a few times. The rearrangement links TRBV20-1 to TRBJ2-1; TRBD1 matches 9 bases. This CDR3 contains 13 residues. CDR1 and CDR2 from the germline V gene are DFQATT and SNEGSKA (reference sequence). Trimming cost V 4 bases and J 6 bases; bases outside gene matches: 4. In DNA, the CDR3 is TGCAGTGCTACCCCGGACAGGGGCAATGAGCAGTTCTTC. Amino acids: CSATPDRGNEQFF.

This clonotype came up a few times. The CDR3 DNA sequence: TGCAGTTACCCGCCTGGAGGGGGGGCCGGGGAAGATACGCAGTATTTT. Protein: CSYPPGGGAGEDTQYF. This chain connects TRBV20-1 to TRBJ2-3, with D possibly matching TRBD2 (7 bases). The CDR3 spans 16 residues. V was cut by 8 bases and J by 5 bases, with 26 bases left in between. Germline V gene sequence: CDR1 DFQATT, CDR2 SNEGSKA (reference sequence).

This clonotype was found many times. V is TRBV20-1 and J is TRBJ2-7, with 10 bases identical to TRBD1. Germline values: CDR1 DFQATT, CDR2 SNEGSKA (reference sequence). J lost 5 bases, V lost 7 bases, and 5 bases had no gene match. This CDR3 region has 12 residues. The CDR3 DNA sequence: TGCAGTGTGGGACAGGGGATGAACGAGCAGTACTTC. Amino acid sequence: CSVGQGMNEQYF.

The chain combines TRBV20-1 with TRBJ1-2, with D perhaps matching TRBD1 (6 bases). Germline assignment: CDR1 DFQATT and CDR2 SNEGSKA (reference sequence). The CDR3 loop spans 13 amino acids. Trimming left V 5 bases short and J 8 bases short, with 18 bases between. The DNA of the CDR3 is TGCAGTGCTTCGGGGGGCTTAGGTCGGGGCTACACCTTC. This gives the protein CSASGGLGRGYTF.

V gene TRBV12-3 or TRBV12-4 combines with J gene TRBJ2-7; tentative D call: TRBD2 (7 bases). The CDR3 consists of 15 residues. The germline V and J ends were trimmed by 3 bases and 2 bases, with 14 bases remaining between them. The DNA of the CDR3 is TGTGCCAGCAGTTTTGGGCGGGGGCCGCCCTACGAGCAGTACTTC. It specifies CASSFGRGPPYEQYF.

This clonotype was seen only a few times. The chain has TRBV24-1 and TRBJ2-7; D unresolved. This CDR3 spans 15 amino acids. Between the trimmed V and J ends, which lost 4 bases and 2 bases, there was a span of 14 bases. Germline V CDR1 and CDR2: KGHDR, SFDVKD. CDR3 region: CATSDQRVGTYEQYF. The CDR3 coding sequence is TGTGCCACCAGTGACCAACGTGTGGGCACCTACGAGCAGTACTTC.

The V call is TRBV7-2, the J call TRBJ2-5; perhaps D is TRBD1 or TRBD2 (5 bases each). Per the germline V gene, CDR1 is SGHTA and CDR2 is FQGNSA. The ends were cut back, 4 bases at V and 5 bases at J, with 14 bases in the middle. The CDR3 has 14 amino acids. In DNA form, the CDR3 reads TGTGCCAGCAGCTCTTCTTGGGGGTTGGAGACCCAGTACTTC. Translating gives CASSSSWGLETQYF.

This clonotype showed up just a few times. The V and J genes are TRBV4-1 and TRBJ2-3, with D maybe TRBD1 (5 bases). Trimming removed 6 bases from V and 6 bases from J, with 13 bases in between. The CDR3 extends over 13 amino acids. Per germline, CDR1 MGHRA and CDR2 YSYEKL. The CDR3 coding sequence is TGCGCCAGCAGACAGGAATTCACGGATACGCAGTATTTT. This encodes CASRQEFTDTQYF.

The table lists this clonotype with a few counts. The chain is built from TRBV20-1 and TRBJ1-2; possible D gene TRBD1, 6 bases. Trimming took 4 bases from V and 8 from J, leaving 20 bases between them. Germline lookup yields CDR1 DFQATT and CDR2 SNEGSKA (reference sequence). The CDR3 totals 14 residues. CDR3 in amino acids: CSATPWEGGGGYTF. The CDR3 DNA is TGCAGTGCTACTCCCTGGGAGGGGGGCGGCGGCTACACCTTC.

The chain carries TRBV23-1 and TRBJ2-5; D gene unclear. TRBV23-1 falls under the ORF class, with uncertain function. V was cut by 0 bases and J by 5 bases, with 16 bases left in between. CDR3 size: 16 residues. The chain's CDR3 is CASSQSLRLETETQYF. The CDR3, as DNA: TGCGCCAGCAGTCAATCTCTCAGGCTGGAAACGGAGACCCAGTACTTC.

This clonotype was recorded a few times. The CDR3 loop is CASSPGNSPLHF. The CDR3 DNA sequence: TGTGCCAGCAGTCCAGGGAATTCACCCCTCCACTTT. The genes are TRBV12-3 or TRBV12-4 and TRBJ1-6; TRBD1 is a possible D gene (5 bases). V lost 5 bases to trimming and J lost 7 bases, with 6 bases between them. The CDR3 contains 12 residues.

This clonotype was found many times. V gene TRBV7-8 combines with J gene TRBJ1-2; a possible D gene is TRBD1 (5 bases). CDR1 and CDR2 (germline): SGHVS, FQNEAQ. CDR3 length: 13 amino acids. The V and J ends lost 5 bases and 3 bases respectively, with 10 bases between them. CDR3 residues: CASSTSGDYGYTF. The CDR3 nucleotides are TGTGCCAGCAGCACCTCGGGGGACTATGGCTACACCTTC.

In this sample, this clonotype turned up a few times. The rearrangement uses TRBV10-3 and TRBJ1-5; possibly TRBD1 for D (5 bases). The germline V and J ends were trimmed by 0 bases and 2 bases, with 11 bases remaining between them. Germline CDR1 and CDR2: ENHRY and SYGVKD. The CDR3 runs 16 residues. The DNA for the CDR3 is TGTGCCATCAGTGAGTCGCGGGGGGACGGCAATCAGCCCCAGCATTTT. Translation gives CAISESRGDGNQPQHF.